These T cell receptor beta chains were read from a single sample in a study of cytomegalovirus exposure and HLA in healthy donors. Produced via immunoSEQ multiplex PCR; TCRdb's table is partial and in-frame only. Of roughly 170,000 clones listed, roughly four fifths are singletons. Source material: PBMCs. These receptors were taken from a woman in her twenties or thirties in good health and CMV-seronegative. CDR3s include the opening cysteine and the closing phenylalanine or tryptophan. Each record gives: clone size, J gene, D gene, V gene, CDR3 DNA, CDR3 protein. A D gene is named only where the DNA matches it firmly. The listing skips clone size in some rows; elsewhere it reads once, few, many or a size class.

>once|TRBJ1-2|-|TRBV6-1
TGTGCCAGCAGTGAAATAGTTTCAGGACAGCGTAAATATGGCTACACCTTC
CASSEIVSGQRKYGYTF
>-|TRBJ2-7|TRBD1|TRBV29-1
TGCAGCGTTGAAGGGCGTCCCGGGACAGGGGACACCCTCTACGAGCAGTACTTC
CSVEGRPGTGDTLYEQYF
>-|TRBJ2-7|TRBD2|TRBV18
TGTGCCAGCTCACCTGGGACTAGCGGGAGTGGGTACGAGCAGTACTTC
CASSPGTSGSGYEQYF
>-|TRBJ1-1|TRBD1|TRBV5-1
TGCGCCAGCAGCTACACAATTCGAGGGACAGGGCAAACTGAAGCTTTCTTT
CASSYTIRGTGQTEAFF
>-|TRBJ1-3|-|TRBV6-6
TGTGCCAGCAGTCCCTCGCGAGGAAACACCATATATTTT
CASSPSRGNTIYF
>-|TRBJ2-3|-|TRBV5-4
TGTGCCAGCAGCTTGGCCCGATGGACTACTTTGTCCACAGATACGCAGTATTTT
CASSLARWTTLSTDTQYF
>-|TRBJ2-4|TRBD1|TRBV13
TGTGCCAGCAGCGGACAGGGTGAGGTAGGCATTCAGTACTTC
CASSGQGEVGIQYF
>-|TRBJ2-1|-|TRBV10-3
TGTGCCATCTCTAGATTAGGCGGGATGGGGGATGAGCAGTTCTTC
CAISRLGGMGDEQFF
>once|TRBJ2-5|TRBD1|TRBV7-6
TGTGCCAGCAGCCCCCGGACAGGGGGCATGGAGACCCAGTACTTC
CASSPRTGGMETQYF
>-|TRBJ2-7|-|TRBV28
TGTGCCAGCAGTTTAGTGACAGGGACTCGCGAGCAGTACTTC
CASSLVTGTREQYF
>-|TRBJ1-2|TRBD1|TRBV6-5
TGTGCCAGCAGCCCGGGACAGGGGGCTCGTAGCTACACCTTC
CASSPGQGARSYTF
>-|TRBJ2-3|-|TRBV7-2
TGTGCCAGCAGCCGAAGTGGGGGGGCCTCAGATACGCAGTATTTT
CASSRSGGASDTQYF
>-|TRBJ1-4|TRBD1|TRBV7-9
TGTTCCAGCAGCCCGAGGACAGGGGAGAATGAAAAACTGTTTTTT
CSSSPRTGENEKLFF
>-|TRBJ2-3|TRBD1|TRBV28
TGTGCCAGCCCGCCGGGACAGGGGATAACAGATACGCAGTATTTT
CASPPGQGITDTQYF
>-|TRBJ2-1|TRBD2|TRBV15
TGTGCCACCAGCATTAGGTCTAGCGGTAATAACAATGAGCAGTTCTTC
CATSIRSSGNNNEQFF
>-|TRBJ2-3|-|TRBV4-1
TGCGCCAGCAGCCAAGACCGGTCATATACGCAGTATTTT
CASSQDRSYTQYF
>-|TRBJ2-3|-|TRBV7-6
TGTGCCAGCAGCCAAGACAGGACAGATACGCAGTATTTT
CASSQDRTDTQYF
>-|TRBJ1-5|-|TRBV25-1
TGTGCCAGCAGTGAACAGGGATACAATCAGCCCCAGCATTTT
CASSEQGYNQPQHF
>-|TRBJ1-2|-|TRBV28
TGTGCCAGCAGTTTAAAAGGGGCCGAGACCTATGGCTACACCTTC
CASSLKGAETYGYTF
>few|TRBJ1-2|-|TRBV5-1
TGCGCCAGCAGCTCGCCAGGGGTCGAGAATGGCTACACCTTC
CASSSPGVENGYTF
>few|TRBJ1-4|TRBD1|TRBV5-5
TGTGCCAGCAGCCCACCGGGACAGGGGGATGAAAAACTGTTTTTT
CASSPPGQGDEKLFF
>-|TRBJ1-4|-|TRBV4-1
TGCGCCAGCAGCCAAGAAGTGGAGGGAGAGGAAAATGAAAAACTGTTTTTT
CASSQEVEGEENEKLFF
>-|TRBJ2-1|-|TRBV4-2
TGTGCCAGCAGCCAAGCGGGCAGCAGGGCTAATGAGCAGTTCTTC
CASSQAGSRANEQFF
>-|TRBJ2-1|-|TRBV28
TGTGCCAGCAGTTTCGGGGGTTCCTACAATGAGCAGTTCTTC
CASSFGGSYNEQFF
>-|TRBJ2-7|TRBD1|TRBV19
TGTGCCAGTAGTGCCGGGACAGGGACCTACGAGCAGTACTTC
CASSAGTGTYEQYF
>-|TRBJ1-5|-|TRBV6-4
TGTGCCAGCAGTGAGGTGGGGGGGCTTTCCAATCAGCCCCAGCATTTT
CASSEVGGLSNQPQHF
>-|TRBJ2-2|-|TRBV6-1
TGTGCCAGCAGTGAGGTCGGTCCTCGCTTGAACACCGGGGAGCTGTTTTTT
CASSEVGPRLNTGELFF
>-|TRBJ2-3|TRBD2|TRBV7-8
TGTGCCAGCAGCTCTGACCCTGGACTAGACACAGATACGCAGTATTTT
CASSSDPGLDTDTQYF
>-|TRBJ2-5|TRBD1|TRBV7-9
TGTTCCAGCAGCGAAGGACAGGGCCGGGAGACCCAGTACTTC
CSSSEGQGRETQYF
>-|TRBJ2-2|-|TRBV7-3
TGTGCCAGCAGCGCTAATGGGGGGACCGGGGAGCTGTTTTTT
CASSANGGTGELFF
>-|TRBJ2-1|-|TRBV30
TGTGCCTGGAGTCCCTCACTAGCCTACAATGAGCAGTTCTTC
CAWSPSLAYNEQFF
>-|TRBJ1-5|-|TRBV7-2
TGTGCCAGCAGCTTGCGGGCAGATCTAAAACAGCCCCAGCATTTT
CASSLRADLKQPQHF
>-|TRBJ2-7|TRBD1|TRBV4-3
TGCGCCAGCAGCCAAGGACAGGGGCAGACTAGCTACGAGCAGTACTTC
CASSQGQGQTSYEQYF
>-|TRBJ2-7|-|TRBV27
TGTGCCAGCAGTTCCACCCTAGAGACCGAGCAGTACTTC
CASSSTLETEQYF
>-|TRBJ2-1|-|TRBV29-1
TGCAGCGTTGAAGGACTAACACTAAAAAATGAGCAGTTCTTC
CSVEGLTLKNEQFF
>once|TRBJ2-1|-|TRBV25-1
TGTGCCAGCAGCCCCGCAGTCCCCAGTTACAATGAGCAGTTCTTC
CASSPAVPSYNEQFF
>-|TRBJ1-2|-|TRBV28
TGTGCCAGCAGTTTACCAGGGGAGGGTGGGTTGGGCTACACCTTC
CASSLPGEGGLGYTF
>-|TRBJ1-2|TRBD1|TRBV9
TGTGCCAGCAGCGTAGGCTCAGGGGGCAGTAGTCCTGGCTACACCTTC
CASSVGSGGSSPGYTF
>once|TRBJ1-5|-|TRBV19
TGTGCCAGTAGTATGGGGGCCCGGGGCTCCCAGCCCCAGCATTTT
CASSMGARGSQPQHF
>-|TRBJ2-2|TRBD1|TRBV28
TGTGCCAGCCGTCTCGACGCAGGGGGCGCAACCGGGGAGCTGTTTTTT
CASRLDAGGATGELFF
>once|TRBJ1-1|TRBD1|TRBV5-1
TGCGCCAGCAGCCTACGGACAGGGAGCACTGAAGCTTTCTTT
CASSLRTGSTEAFF
>-|TRBJ1-6|TRBD1|TRBV19
TGTGCCAGTAGTGTCGGACGACAGGGGGCCTTATATAATTCACCCCTCCACTTT
CASSVGRQGALYNSPLHF
>-|TRBJ1-1|TRBD1|TRBV7-9
TGTACCAGCAGCTTTCCCCGCCGGACAGGGGGACTCACTGAAGCTTTCTTT
CTSSFPRRTGGLTEAFF
>-|TRBJ2-7|-|TRBV5-1
TGCGCCAGCAGCTTCCAGGGAAACTCCTACGAGCAGTACTTC
CASSFQGNSYEQYF
>-|TRBJ2-7|-|TRBV13
TGTGCCAGCAGCTTAGAACCAGGAACGTACGAGCAGTACTTC
CASSLEPGTYEQYF
>-|TRBJ2-5|-|TRBV15
TGTGCCACCAGCAGAGGGGCGAGCCAGAATCAGTACTTC
CATSRGASQNQYF
>few|TRBJ1-2|-|TRBV29-1
TGCAGCGTCATGGACAGCCCCTATGGCTACACCTTC
CSVMDSPYGYTF
>-|TRBJ1-2|-|TRBV28
TGTGCCAGCGGGGGGGGACGGAGCTATGGCTACACCTTC
CASGGGRSYGYTF
>-|TRBJ2-3|TRBD1|TRBV2
TGTGCCAGCAGACGGGGACAGGGGGCCTTCGCAGATACGCAGTATTTT
CASRRGQGAFADTQYF